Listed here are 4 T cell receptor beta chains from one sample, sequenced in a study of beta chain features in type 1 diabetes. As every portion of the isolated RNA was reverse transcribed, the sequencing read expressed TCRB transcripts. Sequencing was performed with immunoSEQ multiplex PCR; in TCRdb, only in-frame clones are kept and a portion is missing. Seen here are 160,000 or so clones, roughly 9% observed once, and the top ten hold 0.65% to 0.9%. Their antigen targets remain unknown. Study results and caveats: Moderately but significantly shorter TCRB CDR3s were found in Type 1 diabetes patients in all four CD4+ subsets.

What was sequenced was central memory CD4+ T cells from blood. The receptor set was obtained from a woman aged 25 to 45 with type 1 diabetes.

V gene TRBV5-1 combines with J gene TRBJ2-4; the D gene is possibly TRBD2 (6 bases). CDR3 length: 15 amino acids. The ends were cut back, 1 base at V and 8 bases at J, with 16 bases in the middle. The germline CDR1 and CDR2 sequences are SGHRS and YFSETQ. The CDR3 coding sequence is TGCGCCAGCAGCTTGTCTCCCGCGGGAACGGACATTCAGTACTTC. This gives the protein CASSLSPAGTDIQYF.

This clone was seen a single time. Here the CDR3 DNA reads TGTGCCAGCAGTTACCAAGGAGGGTCTGGTGGCTACACCTTC. Translation: CASSYQGGSGGYTF. The chain combines TRBV6-5 with TRBJ1-2, with no clear D. This CDR3 is built from 14 residues. Germline values: CDR1 MNHEY, CDR2 SVGAGI. The germline V and J ends were trimmed by 2 bases and 7 bases, with 14 bases remaining between them.

CDR3 amino acids: CASKRGPDYEQYF. In DNA, the CDR3 is TGTGCCAGCAAGAGGGGGCCCGATTACGAGCAGTACTTC. This sequence joins TRBV28 and TRBJ2-7; 7 bases match TRBD1. Germline CDR1 and CDR2: MDHEN and SYDVKM. CDR3 length: 13 residues. J lost 4 bases, V lost 7 bases, and 7 bases had no gene match.

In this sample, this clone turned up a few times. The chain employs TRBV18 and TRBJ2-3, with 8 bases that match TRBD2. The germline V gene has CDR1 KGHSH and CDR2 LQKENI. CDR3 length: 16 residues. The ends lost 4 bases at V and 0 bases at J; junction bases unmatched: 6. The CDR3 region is CASSRTSPTSTDTQYF. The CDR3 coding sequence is TGTGCCAGCTCACGGACTAGCCCAACTAGCACAGATACGCAGTATTTT.